Shown below are 17 T cell receptor beta chains from a single sample sequenced in a study of blood T cell repertoires in COVID-19. Sequencing was performed with immunoSEQ multiplex PCR; in TCRdb, only in-frame clones are kept and a portion is missing. The table lists 500,000 or so clones, around 90% of them singletons. The specimen sequenced was PBMCs or T cells enriched from blood (not recorded which). These receptors were obtained from a woman aged 18-35 years who had recovered from COVID-19.

This sequence joins TRBV14 and TRBJ2-7, with 10 bases that match TRBD1. Germline CDR1 is SGHDN and CDR2 is FVKESK. The CDR3 runs 16 residues. V trimming: 5 bases; J trimming: 5 bases; junction bases outside the gene matches: 12. This chain's CDR3 is CASSSFAEGQGNEQYF. CDR3 nucleotide sequence: TGTGCCAGCAGCTCATTTGCGGAGGGACAGGGGAACGAGCAGTACTTC. Variable domain in full (rest from reference TRBV14 and TRBJ2-7): EAGVTQFPSHSVIEKGQTVTLRCDPISGHDNLYWYRRVMGKEIKFLLHFVKESKQDESGMPNNRFLAERTGGTYSTLKVQPAELEDSGVYFCASSSFAEGQGNEQYFGPGTRLTVT.

V gene TRBV19 combines with J gene TRBJ1-5; 9 bases fit TRBD1. CDR3 length: 15 residues. Germline trimming cut 1 base from V and 7 bases from J; bases unmatched to any gene: 5. Germline-derived CDR1 and CDR2 are LNHDA and SQIVND (reference sequence). Here the CDR3 reads CASSIGSQGAQPQHF. CDR3 DNA sequence: TGTGCCAGTAGTATAGGGTCACAGGGGGCCCAGCCCCAGCATTTT. The full variable domain, with the rest looked up from reference TRBV19 and TRBJ1-5, is DGGITQSPKYLFRKEGQNVTLSCEQNLNHDAMYWYRQDPGQGLRLIYYSQIVNDFQKGDIAEGYSVSREKKESFPLTVTSAQKNPTAFYLCASSIGSQGAQPQHFGDGTRLSIL.

Written as DNA, the CDR3 is TGTGCCTGGAGTGTAAGGAGCGGCCAAGAGACCCAGTACTTC. Its translation is CAWSVRSGQETQYF. The gene calls are TRBV30 and TRBJ2-5; possibly TRBD2 for D (5 bases). V was clipped by 0 bases and J by 1 base, with 9 bases between them. CDR1 is GTSNPN, CDR2 SVGIG, per germline (reference sequence). There are 14 residues in the CDR3.

This chain joins TRBV28 and TRBJ2-1, with a tentative D call TRBD1 (5 bases). Germline V CDR1 and CDR2: MDHEN, SYDVKM. Trimming removed 2 bases at V and 12 bases at J, with 17 bases between. The CDR3 covers 14 residues. CDR3 in amino acids: CASSLALGSRVQFF. In nucleotides, the CDR3 is TGTGCCAGCAGTTTAGCCCTGGGCTCCAGGGTGCAGTTCTTC.

The V and J genes are TRBV5-1 and TRBJ2-2, with D perhaps TRBD1 (6 bases). There are 19 residues in the CDR3. V was pared by 5 bases and J by 0 bases, with 23 bases between. Germline CDR1 is SGHRS and CDR2 is YFSETQ. The CDR3 is CASSFLQTWTETNTGELFF. The CDR3 DNA follows: TGCGCCAGCAGTTTCCTCCAAACTTGGACAGAAACGAACACCGGGGAGCTGTTTTTT.

This chain links TRBV11-2 with TRBJ2-7; TRBD1 matches 9 bases. Unmatched junction bases numbered 8, after V lost 6 bases and J lost 5 bases. Germline V CDR1 and CDR2: SGHAT, FQNNGV. The CDR3 extends over 14 amino acids. CDR3 DNA: TGTGCCAGCAGTCCCCTTACAGGGGGCCACGAGCAGTACTTC. Residues: CASSPLTGGHEQYF.

This chain connects TRBV29-1 to TRBJ2-5; possibly TRBD1 for D (5 bases). CDR1 is SQVTM and CDR2 is ANQGSEA in the germline V gene. V lost 7 bases and J 4 bases, leaving 10 bases between the germline ends. This CDR3 comprises 11 residues. CDR3 DNA: TGCAGCGCCAGGGTCCCAGAGACCCAGTACTTC. Translation: CSARVPETQYF.

The chain recombines TRBV10-1 with TRBJ1-3; tentative D call: TRBD1 (5 bases). Trimming left V 6 bases short and J 1 base short, with 7 bases between. Germline-derived CDR1 and CDR2 are WNHNN and SYGVQD (reference sequence). The CDR3 runs to 13 residues. CDR3 in amino acids: CASSQGSGNTIYF. As DNA, the CDR3 is TGCGCCAGCAGCCAGGGATCTGGAAACACCATATATTTT.

Regarding this clone: Other DNA sequences within the sample encode an identical CDR3. CDR3 nucleotide sequence: TGCGCCAGCAGCTTGGGACTTTTAACGGAGACCCAGTACTTC. This encodes CASSLGLLTETQYF. The chain is built from TRBV5-1 and TRBJ2-5; D remains ambiguous. Germline V gives CDR1 SGHRS, CDR2 YFSETQ. The CDR3 spans 14 residues. V was shortened by 0 bases and J by 5 bases, with 11 bases between the two germline ends.

V usage is TRBV10-1 and J usage is TRBJ1-6, with D maybe TRBD1 (5 bases). Germline V CDR1 and CDR2: WNHNN, SYGVQD (reference sequence). CDR3 length: 13 amino acids. V lost 3 bases, J lost 8 bases, and 8 bases lay in between. CDR3 residues: CASSEQTDSPLHF. The CDR3 bases are TGCGCCAGCAGTGAACAGACAGATTCACCCCTCCACTTT.

This rearrangement joins TRBV6-5 to TRBJ2-3, with 12 bases identical to TRBD1. This CDR3 is built from 15 residues. Germline V lookup: CDR1 MNHEY, CDR2 SVGAGI. The trim removed 8 bases at V and 6 bases at J, leaving 9 bases unmatched. As DNA, the CDR3 is TGTGCCAGCTCCGAGGGACAGGGGGCCGGGGATACGCAGTATTTT. Translation: CASSEGQGAGDTQYF.

V usage is TRBV10-3 and J usage is TRBJ2-2, with D unresolved. This CDR3 comprises 14 residues. Germline V gene data show CDR1 as ENHRY and CDR2 as SYGVKD. Trimming stripped 6 bases from V and 1 base from J, with 9 bases between. The CDR3 loop is CAISDRQNTGELFF. The CDR3 DNA is TGTGCCATCAGCGACCGACAGAACACCGGGGAGCTGTTTTTT.

The chain combines TRBV28 with TRBJ2-1; 9 nucleotides match TRBD2. The CDR3 contains 14 residues. The J segment lost 5 bases and the V segment lost 8 bases, leaving 7 bases of the junction unmatched. The V gene's germline CDR1 is MDHEN and CDR2 SYDVKM. CDR3 bases: TGTGCCAGCTCAGCGGGGGGCCCTAACAATGAGCAGTTCTTC. Protein: CASSAGGPNNEQFF.

This chain connects TRBV3-1 (or the pseudogene TRBV3-2) to TRBJ1-1, with TRBD1 matching 9 bases. Germline lookup yields CDR1 LGHDT and CDR2 YNNKEL (reference sequence). V was pared by 3 bases and J by 1 base, with 0 bases of the junction left unmatched. The CDR3 runs 14 residues. The CDR3 loop reads CASSQGQGNTEAFF. For the CDR3, the DNA is TGTGCCAGCAGCCAGGGACAGGGGAACACTGAAGCTTTCTTT.

This clone occurred once. This chain uses TRBV7-9 with TRBJ1-1; D gene ambiguous. V was shortened by 5 bases and J by 1 base, with 5 bases between the two germline ends. CDR1 is SEHNR and CDR2 is FQNEAQ in the germline V gene (reference sequence). The CDR3 length is 12 residues. The CDR3 here is CASSQKNTEAFF. CDR3 sequence (DNA): TGTGCCAGCAGCCAAAAGAACACTGAAGCTTTCTTT.

The chain uses TRBV11-2 and TRBJ1-1; D not resolved. CDR3 length: 12 residues. CDR1 is SGHAT and CDR2 is FQNNGV in the germline V gene. V lost 1 base, J lost 6 bases, and 6 bases lay in between. As DNA, the CDR3 is TGTGCCAGCAGCTTAGGTGTAGCTGAAGCTTTCTTT. The encoded protein is CASSLGVAEAFF.

The chain couples TRBV12-3 or TRBV12-4 to TRBJ2-3, with a weak D call TRBD2 (7 bases). Deletions cut 5 bases from V and 6 bases from J, with 9 bases between. The CDR3 runs 12 residues. This CDR3 reads CASSGGADTQYF. Here the CDR3 DNA reads TGTGCCAGCAGTGGGGGGGCGGATACGCAGTATTTT.